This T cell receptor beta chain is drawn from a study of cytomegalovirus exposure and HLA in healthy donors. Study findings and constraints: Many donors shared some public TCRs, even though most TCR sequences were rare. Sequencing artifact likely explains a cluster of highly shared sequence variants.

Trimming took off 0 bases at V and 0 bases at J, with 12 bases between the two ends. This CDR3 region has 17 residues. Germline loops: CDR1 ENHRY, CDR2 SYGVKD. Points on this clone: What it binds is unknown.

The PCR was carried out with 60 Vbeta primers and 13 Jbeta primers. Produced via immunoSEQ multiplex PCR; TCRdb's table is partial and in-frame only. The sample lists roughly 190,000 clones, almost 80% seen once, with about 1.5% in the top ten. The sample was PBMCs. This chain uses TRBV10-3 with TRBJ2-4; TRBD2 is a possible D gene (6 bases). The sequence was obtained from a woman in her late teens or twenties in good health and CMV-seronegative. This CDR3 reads CAISESGGRIAKNIQYF. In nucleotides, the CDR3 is TGTGCCATCAGTGAGTCGGGAGGTAGGATAGCCAAAAACATTCAGTACTTC.